This T cell receptor beta chain is from a study of control samples from healthy donors and cancer patients. Sequenced by immunoSEQ multiplex PCR; TCRdb stores in-frame clones only, minus some. The sample records roughly 450,000 clones, approximately 92% being singletons. V lost 4 bases, J lost 6 bases, and 7 bases stayed unmatched. The germline CDR1 and CDR2 sequences are MGHDK and SYGVNS. The CDR3 totals 14 residues. The sequencing input was PBMCs. The chain couples TRBV25-1 to TRBJ1-1, with 8 positions matching TRBD1. This receptor was obtained from a man aged 35 to 55 with head and neck cancer. This CDR3 reads CASSVTGGDAEAFF. The CDR3 region has the DNA TGTGCCAGCAGTGTAACAGGGGGGGACGCTGAAGCTTTCTTT. Filled out from reference TRBV25-1 and TRBJ1-1, the complete variable domain reads EADIYQTPRYLVIGTGKKITLECSQTMGHDKMYWYQQDPGMELHLIHYSYGVNSTEKGDLSSESTVSRIRTEHFPLTLESARPSHTSQYLCASSVTGGDAEAFFGQGTRLTVV.